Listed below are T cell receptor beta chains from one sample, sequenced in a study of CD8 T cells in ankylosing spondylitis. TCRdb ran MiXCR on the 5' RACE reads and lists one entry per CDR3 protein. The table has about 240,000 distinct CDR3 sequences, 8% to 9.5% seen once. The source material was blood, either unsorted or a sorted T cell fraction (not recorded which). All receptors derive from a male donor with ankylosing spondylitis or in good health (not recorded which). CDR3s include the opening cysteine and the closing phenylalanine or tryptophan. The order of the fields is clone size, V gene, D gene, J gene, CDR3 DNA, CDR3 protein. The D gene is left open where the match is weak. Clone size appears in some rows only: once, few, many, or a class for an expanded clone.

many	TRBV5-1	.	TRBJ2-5	TGCGCCAGCAGCGGCGACCAAGAGACCCAGTACTTC	CASSGDQETQYF
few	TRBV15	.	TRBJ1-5	TGTGCCACCAGCAGCAGCTGGACAGTAGATCAGCCCCAGCATTTT	CATSSSWTVDQPQHF
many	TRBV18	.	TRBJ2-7	TGTGCCAGCTCACCCATCAGTTCCTCCTACGAGCAGTACTTC	CASSPISSSYEQYF
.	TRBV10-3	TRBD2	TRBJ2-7	TGTGCCATCAGTGAGCCTAGCGGGGGGCCTGAGGTCGACGAGCAGTACTTC	CAISEPSGGPEVDEQYF
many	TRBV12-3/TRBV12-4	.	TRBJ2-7	TGTGCCAGCAGTCCAAACTACGAGCAGTACTTC	CASSPNYEQYF
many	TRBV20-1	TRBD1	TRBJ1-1	TGCAGTGCTAGAGGTAGGACAGGCCTGAACACTGAAGCTTTCTTT	CSARGRTGLNTEAFF
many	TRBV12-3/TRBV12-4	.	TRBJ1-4	TGTGCCAGCAGTGAGGGGGGGGCTAATGAAAAACTGTTTTTT	CASSEGGANEKLFF
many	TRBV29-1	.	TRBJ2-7	TGCAGCGTTGGGGGGATCGAGCAGTACTTC	CSVGGIEQYF
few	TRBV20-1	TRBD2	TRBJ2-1	TGCAGTGCTAGCGGGAGGGGGACCTACAATGAGCAGTTCTTC	CSASGRGTYNEQFF
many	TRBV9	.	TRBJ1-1	TGTGCCAGCACTTACCTCACAAGCGACACTGAAGCTTTCTTT	CASTYLTSDTEAFF
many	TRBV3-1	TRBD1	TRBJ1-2	TGTGCCAGCAGCCGACCGGGACAGGACCTCTATGGCTACACCTTC	CASSRPGQDLYGYTF
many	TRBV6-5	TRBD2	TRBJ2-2	TGTGCCAGCAGTTACTCGATGACACTAGCGGTGAACACCGGGGAGCTGTTTTTT	CASSYSMTLAVNTGELFF
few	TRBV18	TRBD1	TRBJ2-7	TGTGCCAGCTCCCGCACTACGGGACAGGAGTCCTACGAGCAGTACTTC	CASSRTTGQESYEQYF
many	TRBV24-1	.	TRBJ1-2	TGTGCCACCAGTGATTCAAAATGGATCGGGGGCAACTATGGCTACACCTTC	CATSDSKWIGGNYGYTF
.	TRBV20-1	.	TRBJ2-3	TGCAGTGCTAGAGAAGAAGAGAGCACAGATACGCAGTATTTT	CSAREEESTDTQYF
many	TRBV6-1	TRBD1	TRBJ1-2	TGTGCCAGCACAGTGGGGACAGGGTTAAACTATGGCTACACCTTC	CASTVGTGLNYGYTF
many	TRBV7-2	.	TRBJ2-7	TGTGCCAGCAGCTTAATTTGGGGCGAGCAGTACTTC	CASSLIWGEQYF
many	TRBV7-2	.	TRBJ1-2	TGTGCCAGCAGCTTAGAACAGGGCTGGAACTATGGCTACACCTTC	CASSLEQGWNYGYTF
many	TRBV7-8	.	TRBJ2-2	TGTGCCAGCAGCTTAATCAGGGATGACGGGGAGCTGTTTTTT	CASSLIRDDGELFF
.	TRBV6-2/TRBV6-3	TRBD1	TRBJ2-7	TGTGCCAGCAGTTACGGGACAGTGGTAAACGAGCAGTACTTC	CASSYGTVVNEQYF
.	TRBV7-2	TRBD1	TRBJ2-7	TGTGCCAGCAGCTTTGCGGACAGGGGGCAGAACGAGCAGTACTTC	CASSFADRGQNEQYF
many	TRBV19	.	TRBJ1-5	TGTGCCAGTAGCCCTAACTGGGGAGATCAGCCCCAGCATTTT	CASSPNWGDQPQHF
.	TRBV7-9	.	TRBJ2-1	TGTGCCAGCAGAGGACCGCGAGGCGGCTCCTACAATGAGCAGTTCTTC	CASRGPRGGSYNEQFF
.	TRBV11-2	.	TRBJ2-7	TGTGCCAGCACCCCTGGGACCGTTGAGCAGTACTTC	CASTPGTVEQYF
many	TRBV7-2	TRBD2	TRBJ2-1	TGTGCCAGCAGCCCCCAAATAGCGGGTTACAATGAGCAGTTCTTC	CASSPQIAGYNEQFF
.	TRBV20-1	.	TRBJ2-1	TGCAGTGCTAGGAGGGGGGCGTCCTACAATGAGCAGTTCTTC	CSARRGASYNEQFF
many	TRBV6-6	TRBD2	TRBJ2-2	TGTGCCAGCGGGACTAGCGGGAGAGGGGAGCTGTTTTTT	CASGTSGRGELFF
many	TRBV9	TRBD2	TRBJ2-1	TGTGCCAGCAGCGTAGTAGCGGGTACTAATGAGCAGTTCTTC	CASSVVAGTNEQFF
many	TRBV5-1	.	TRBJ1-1	TGCGCCAGCACATCAGGGGTGCTGAACACTGAAGCTTTCTTT	CASTSGVLNTEAFF
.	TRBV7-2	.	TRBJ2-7	TGTGCCAGCAGTCCCCGGGGTAGCGGTACCTACGAGCAGTACTTC	CASSPRGSGTYEQYF
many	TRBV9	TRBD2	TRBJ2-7	TGTGCCAGCAGCCAGGGACTAGCGGAGACCTACGAGCAGTACTTC	CASSQGLAETYEQYF
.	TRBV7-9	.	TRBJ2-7	TGTGCCATCGAGGGGAGAGCCTACGAGCAGTACTTC	CAIEGRAYEQYF
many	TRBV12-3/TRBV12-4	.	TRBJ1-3	TGTGCCAGCAGTGATTGGGTGACCATATATTTT	CASSDWVTIYF
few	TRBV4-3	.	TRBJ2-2	TGCGCCAGCAGCCACGGGCCCGGGGAGCTGTTTTTT	CASSHGPGELFF
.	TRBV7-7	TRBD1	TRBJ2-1	TGTGCTAGCAGCTTACAGCCGGGGACAGGTGGGTCGGAGCAGTTCTTC	CASSLQPGTGGSEQFF
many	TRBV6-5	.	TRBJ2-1	TGTGCCAGCAGTTACGGCGGACTCGTTATCGATGAGCAGTTCTTC	CASSYGGLVIDEQFF
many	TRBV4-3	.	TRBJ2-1	TGCGCCAGCAGCCTTAGCGCCCTTAACTCCTACAATGAGCAGTTCTTC	CASSLSALNSYNEQFF
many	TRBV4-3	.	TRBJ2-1	TGCGCCAGCAGCCAAGATCGAGTCAGATCGGGACTCTATTCCAATGAGCAGTTCTTC	CASSQDRVRSGLYSNEQFF
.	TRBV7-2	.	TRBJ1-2	TGTGCCAGCGGAAGACGGATCAGCGACTATGGCTACACCTTC	CASGRRISDYGYTF
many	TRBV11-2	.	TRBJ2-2	TGTGCCAGCAGCCTCCGGGATTGGGCCGGGGAGCTGTTTTTT	CASSLRDWAGELFF
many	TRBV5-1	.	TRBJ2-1	TGCGCCAGCAGCTTTGGGGGAAGGACCTACAATGAGCAGTTCTTC	CASSFGGRTYNEQFF
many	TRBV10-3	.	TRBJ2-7	TGTGCCATCAGCTCCGGGACAAGGGACTACGAGCAGTACTTC	CAISSGTRDYEQYF
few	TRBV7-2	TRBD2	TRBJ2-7	TGTGCCAGCAGCTTAGGCGGGGGATTTACCTACGAGCAGTACTTC	CASSLGGGFTYEQYF
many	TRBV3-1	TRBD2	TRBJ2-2	TGTGCCAGCAGCCGGGCAGGACTAGTGACCACCGGGGAGCTGTTTTTT	CASSRAGLVTTGELFF
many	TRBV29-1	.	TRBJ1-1	TGCAGCGTTGGGGGGGGCTCGGGAAACACTGAAGCTTTCTTT	CSVGGGSGNTEAFF
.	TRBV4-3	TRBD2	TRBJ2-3	TGCGCCAGCAGCCAAAGTCTAGCGGGGATGGGGGTCTACACAGATACGCAGTATTTT	CASSQSLAGMGVYTDTQYF
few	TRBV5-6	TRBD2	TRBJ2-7	TGTGCCAGCAGCTTCAGCTTTCCCGGGGGGTACGAGCAGTACTTC	CASSFSFPGGYEQYF
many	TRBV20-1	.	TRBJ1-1	TGCAGTGCTAGAGATCCGGGGGGCTCCCCTGAAGCTTTCTTT	CSARDPGGSPEAFF